These 10 T cell receptor beta chains came from one sample sequenced in a study of blood T cell repertoires in COVID-19. Sequencing used immunoSEQ multiplex PCR; TCRdb keeps in-frame clones, though not all of them. Here the sample spans approximately 270,000 clones, roughly 88% being singletons. Sequencing input: PBMCs or T cells enriched from blood (not recorded which). The source is a woman between 45 and 60 years old who had recovered from COVID-19.

The V gene is TRBV18, the J gene TRBJ1-5, with D perhaps matching TRBD1 (5 bases). Germline V gene data show CDR1 as KGHSH and CDR2 as LQKENI. The CDR3 loop spans 13 amino acids. Between the trimmed V and J ends, which lost 7 bases and 6 bases, there was a span of 13 bases. In nucleotides, the CDR3 is TGTGCCAGCTGCGTGGCAGGGCTTCAGCCCCAGCATTTT. This codes for CASCVAGLQPQHF.

The CDR3 reads CASSRLILEWGNQPQHF. In DNA form, the CDR3 reads TGTGCCAGCAGCCGACTAATTCTGGAGTGGGGCAATCAGCCCCAGCATTTT. The rearrangement links TRBV28 to TRBJ1-5; D uncertain. V was clipped by 6 bases and J by 2 bases, with 20 bases between them. The germline CDR1 and CDR2 sequences are MDHEN and SYDVKM. The CDR3 has 17 residues.

The V gene is TRBV7-9, the J gene TRBJ2-1, with D perhaps TRBD2 (5 bases). Trimming pared 1 base from V and 0 bases from J, leaving 13 bases between. The CDR3 consists of 17 residues. The germline V gene encodes CDR1 SEHNR and CDR2 FQNEAQ (reference sequence). This CDR3 reads CASSLGTGRISYNEQFF. DNA of the CDR3: TGTGCCAGCAGCTTAGGGACGGGAAGAATCTCCTACAATGAGCAGTTCTTC. Filled out from reference TRBV7-9 and TRBJ2-1, the complete variable domain reads DTGVSQNPRHKITKRGQNVTFRCDPISEHNRLYWYRQTLGQGPEFLTYFQNEAQLEKSRLLSDRFSAERPKGSFSTLEIQRTEQGDSAMYLCASSLGTGRISYNEQFFGPGTRLTVL.

V is TRBV20-1 and J is TRBJ1-1; D is unclear. Germline CDR1 DFQATT, CDR2 SNEGSKA (reference sequence). The CDR3 length is 11 residues. Trimming removed 3 bases from V and 8 bases from J, with 10 bases in between. This CDR3 is CSASSPREAFF. Here the CDR3 DNA reads TGCAGTGCTAGTTCTCCGAGGGAAGCTTTCTTT.

The V call is TRBV4-1, the J call TRBJ1-6, with D perhaps matching TRBD1 (6 bases). From germline, CDR1 is MGHRA and CDR2 YSYEKL. This CDR3 is built from 14 residues. Trimming shortened V by 4 bases and J by 7 bases, and 11 bases separated the two germline ends. In DNA, the CDR3 is TGCGCCAGCAGCCTTGGACAGCCGAATTCACCCCTCCACTTT. It yields the protein CASSLGQPNSPLHF.

The chain links TRBV19 to TRBJ2-1; 7 bases match TRBD2. The germline V gene encodes CDR1 LNHDA and CDR2 SQIVND (reference sequence). The J segment lost 4 bases and the V segment lost 5 bases, leaving 11 bases of the junction unmatched. The CDR3 runs to 16 residues. CDR3 loop: CASSLLSGTGYNEQFF. In nucleotides, the CDR3 is TGTGCCAGTAGTCTTTTGAGCGGGACTGGGTACAATGAGCAGTTCTTC.

The genes are TRBV20-1 and TRBJ1-2; 8 bases are a match to TRBD1. The trim removed 3 bases at V and 8 bases at J, leaving 2 bases unmatched. The CDR3 has 11 residues. Looked up from germline, CDR1 is DFQATT and CDR2 is SNEGSKA (reference sequence). For the CDR3, the DNA is TGCAGTGCTAGGGACAGGGAAGGCTACACCTTC. This gives the protein CSARDREGYTF.

This chain connects TRBV6-5 to TRBJ2-6; TRBD1 might be the D (6 bases). There are 15 residues in the CDR3. Germline CDR1 is MNHEY and CDR2 is SVGAGI. The ends were cut back, 8 bases at V and 4 bases at J, with 15 bases in the middle. The CDR3 DNA follows: TGTGCCAGCGGGCCCACAGGGAACGGGGCCAACGTCCTGACTTTC. This codes for CASGPTGNGANVLTF.

CDR3 protein: CASSHHPGQGSFSYEQYF. The CDR3 DNA is TGCGCCAGCAGCCACCACCCGGGACAGGGGTCTTTCTCCTACGAGCAGTACTTC. V usage is TRBV4-1 and J usage is TRBJ2-7; TRBD1 matches at 10 bases. Germline V CDR1 and CDR2: MGHRA, YSYEKL. The J segment lost 0 bases and the V segment lost 3 bases, leaving 11 bases of the junction unmatched. There are 18 residues in the CDR3.

The chain uses TRBV5-1 and TRBJ2-5, with 10 bases lining up with TRBD2. Looked up from germline, CDR1 is SGHRS and CDR2 is YFSETQ. The ends lost 4 bases at V and 1 base at J; junction bases unmatched: 7. CDR3 size: 16 residues. The CDR3: CASSQIAGGGQETQYF. As DNA, the CDR3 is TGCGCCAGCAGCCAAATAGCGGGAGGTGGCCAAGAGACCCAGTACTTC.